This T cell receptor beta chain was retrieved from a study of blood T cell repertoires in COVID-19. As for the study in general: T cells, B-cell-depleted T cells, or PBMCs supplied cDNA or gDNA.

There are many counts of this clone. V lost 0 bases and J 6 bases, leaving 13 bases between the germline ends. The CDR3 extends over 15 amino acids. CDR1 is SGDLS and CDR2 is YYNGEE in the germline V gene. Study processing details: Amplification with reference gene primers provided the estimates of nucleated cell counts. TCRdb's table, derived via immunoSEQ multiplex PCR, lists solely in-frame clones and lacks some. The DNA gave D and trimming, while V, J and clone size come from that table. The top ten clones hold under 2% of a sample with over 150,000 clones, 70% to 90% of them seen once. The specimen was peripheral blood. The rearrangement uses TRBV9 and TRBJ2-1; D gene unclear. The source of this sequence is a young man who had recovered from COVID-19. The CDR3 protein is CASSVGYVGGNEQFF. CDR3 DNA sequence: TGTGCCAGCAGCGTAGGGTACGTCGGTGGCAATGAGCAGTTCTTC. Supplemented by reference TRBV9 and TRBJ2-1, the full variable domain reads DSGVTQTPKHLITATGQRVTLRCSPRSGDLSVYWYQQSLDQGLQFLIQYYNGEERAKGNILERFSAQQFPDLHSELNLSSLELGDSALYFCASSVGYVGGNEQFFGPGTRLTVL.